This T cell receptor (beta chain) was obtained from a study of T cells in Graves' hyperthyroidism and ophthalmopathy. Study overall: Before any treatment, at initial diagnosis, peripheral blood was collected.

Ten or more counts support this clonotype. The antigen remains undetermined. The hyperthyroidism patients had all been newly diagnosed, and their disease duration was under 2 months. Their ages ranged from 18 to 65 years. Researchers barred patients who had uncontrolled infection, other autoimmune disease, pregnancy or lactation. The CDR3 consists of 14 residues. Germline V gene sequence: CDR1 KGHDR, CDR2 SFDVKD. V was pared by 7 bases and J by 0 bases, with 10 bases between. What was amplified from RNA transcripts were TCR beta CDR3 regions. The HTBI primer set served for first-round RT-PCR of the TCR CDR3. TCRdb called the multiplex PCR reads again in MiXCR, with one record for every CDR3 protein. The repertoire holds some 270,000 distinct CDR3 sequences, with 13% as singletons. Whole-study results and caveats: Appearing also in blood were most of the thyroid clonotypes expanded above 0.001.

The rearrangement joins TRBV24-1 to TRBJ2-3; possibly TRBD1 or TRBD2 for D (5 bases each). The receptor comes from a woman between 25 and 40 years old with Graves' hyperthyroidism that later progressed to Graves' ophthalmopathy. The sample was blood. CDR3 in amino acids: CATSRDASTDTQYF. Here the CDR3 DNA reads TGTGCCACCAGCCGGGACGCTAGCACAGATACGCAGTATTTT.